A single sample is the source of the 16 T cell receptor beta chains below, sequenced in a study of CD8 T cells in Susac syndrome. Random hexamers primed reverse transcription of about 0.5 to 1 ug RNA. TCRdb ran MiXCR on the immunoSEQ multiplex PCR reads and lists one entry per CDR3 protein. The table includes 75,000 to 95,000 distinct CDR3 sequences, 96% detected once. Sequenced material: CD8+ T cells from PBMCs. The receptors were sampled from a human donor with Susac syndrome.

V and J are TRBV15 and TRBJ2-1; D is unclear. CDR3 size: 13 residues. With 0 bases removed from V and 7 bases from J, the gap between germline ends came to 7 bases. The germline gives CDR1 LNHNV, CDR2 YYDKDF (reference sequence). The DNA of the CDR3 is TGTGCCACCAGCAGAGAAGAAATAAATGAGCAGTTCTTC. This gives the protein CATSREEINEQFF.

This chain connects TRBV4-1 to TRBJ1-1, with D uncertain. Trimming pared 5 bases from V and 2 bases from J, leaving 9 bases between. This CDR3 is 13 amino acids long. Germline V gives CDR1 MGHRA, CDR2 YSYEKL. The CDR3 loop is CASSITINTEAFF. In nucleotides, the CDR3 is TGCGCCAGCAGCATCACGATAAACACTGAAGCTTTCTTT.

The J gene is TRBJ2-6, the V gene TRBV5-1; maybe TRBD1 (6 bases). V shed 5 bases and J shed 2 bases, with 11 bases lying between them. This CDR3 has 15 residues. Germline CDR1 reads SGHRS; CDR2 reads YFSETQ. CDR3: CASSLGTPGANVLTF. In nucleotides, the CDR3 is TGCGCCAGCAGTCTGGGGACACCTGGGGCCAACGTCCTGACTTTC.

A single count supports this clonotype. The rearrangement links TRBV12-3 or TRBV12-4 to TRBJ1-1, with D uncertain. V lost 0 bases and J lost 8, with 7 bases in between. The CDR3 spans 12 residues. CDR3 DNA sequence: TGTGCCAGCAGTTTAGCGACTTCCGAAGCTTTCTTT. The encoded protein is CASSLATSEAFF.

The V call is TRBV20-1, the J call TRBJ1-6, with a tentative D call TRBD1 (6 bases). With 0 bases removed from V and 9 bases from J, the gap between germline ends came to 18 bases. The CDR3 has 16 amino acids. The germline gives CDR1 DFQATT, CDR2 SNEGSKA (reference sequence). The CDR3 loop reads CSAREARGVYGSPLHF. The CDR3 DNA follows: TGCAGTGCTAGAGAGGCCAGGGGTGTGTACGGTTCACCCCTCCACTTT.

This clonotype was found once. This chain's CDR3 is CASSFFVKTQYF. Written as DNA, the CDR3 is TGTGCCAGCAGTTTCTTCGTGAAGACCCAGTACTTC. The chain uses TRBV28 and TRBJ2-5; D call uncertain. This CDR3 contains 12 residues. V shed 3 bases and J shed 6 bases, with 8 bases lying between them. CDR1 and CDR2 from the germline V gene are MDHEN and SYDVKM.

The genes are TRBV4-1 and TRBJ1-2, with no clear D. Trimming took 0 bases from V and 5 from J, leaving 16 bases between them. CDR1 is MGHRA, CDR2 YSYEKL, per germline. The CDR3 has 16 amino acids. The CDR3 is CASSQDDPTPLYGYTF. CDR3 DNA: TGCGCCAGCAGCCAAGATGACCCGACGCCCTTATATGGCTACACCTTC.

This sequence joins TRBV3-1 and TRBJ2-4; D is undetermined. Trimming left V 3 bases short and J 6 bases short, with 3 bases between. Per germline, CDR1 LGHDT and CDR2 YNNKEL (reference sequence). CDR3 length: 11 amino acids. Here the CDR3 DNA reads TGTGCCAGCAGCCATGCAAACATTCAGTACTTC. Its protein is CASSHANIQYF.

The CDR3 sequence: CASSPGGGLGDIQYF. Here the CDR3 DNA reads TGTGCCAGCAGCCCCGGGGGGGGGTTGGGGGACATTCAGTACTTC. This chain joins TRBV9 and TRBJ2-4; TRBD2 agrees at 8 bases. With V trimmed by 4 bases and J by 8 bases, 11 bases remained unmatched. Germline CDR1 reads SGDLS; CDR2 reads YYNGEE. CDR3 length equals 15 residues.

This clonotype was observed a single time. This CDR3 reads CASSQDRLGYRNTGELFF. The CDR3 nucleotides read TGTGCCAGCAGCCAAGATCGACTCGGATACCGGAACACCGGGGAGCTGTTTTTT. The J gene is TRBJ2-2, the V gene TRBV14; D is uncertain. V was trimmed by 0 bases and J by 1 base, leaving 15 bases between them. This CDR3 contains 18 residues. From germline, CDR1 is SGHDN and CDR2 FVKESK.

The CDR3 is CASSPGGTGVGDEKLFF. The DNA of the CDR3 is TGTGCCAGCAGCCCTGGTGGGACAGGGGTAGGAGATGAAAAACTGTTTTTT. The chain is built from TRBV7-9 and TRBJ1-4; TRBD1 matches 10 bases. The germline V gene encodes CDR1 SEHNR and CDR2 FQNEAQ (reference sequence). The CDR3 runs to 17 residues. Losses at the gene ends were 5 bases for V and 6 bases for J; bases not matched to a gene: 12.

This chain joins TRBV5-6 and TRBJ2-5; no reliable D call. CDR1 is SGHDT, CDR2 YYEEEE, per germline. V lost 2 bases to trimming and J lost 4 bases, with 6 bases between them. The CDR3 loop spans 12 amino acids. For the CDR3, the DNA is TGTGCCAGCAGCTTAATCTTAGAGACCCAGTACTTC. Its protein is CASSLILETQYF.

This clonotype came up once. CDR3 in amino acids: CASSEYSGDPNEKLFF. The DNA for the CDR3 is TGTGCCAGCAGTGAATATTCGGGGGACCCTAATGAAAAACTGTTTTTT. This chain connects TRBV25-1 to TRBJ1-4, with D tentatively TRBD1 (5 bases). V was trimmed by 0 bases and J by 3 bases, leaving 11 bases between them. The CDR3 spans 16 residues. CDR1 and CDR2 (germline): MGHDK, SYGVNS.

V gene TRBV18 combines with J gene TRBJ2-7; possible D gene TRBD1, 6 bases. The ends were cut back, 3 bases at V and 2 bases at J, with 14 bases in the middle. Germline V gene lookup returns CDR1 KGHSH and CDR2 LQKENI. This CDR3 region has 15 residues. CDR3 sequence reads: CASSPRDKIPYEQYF. The CDR3, as DNA: TGTGCCAGCTCACCCCGGGACAAAATTCCCTACGAGCAGTACTTC.

This chain uses TRBV15 with TRBJ2-7; tentatively, D is TRBD1 (6 bases). The CDR3 runs 12 residues. Trimming removed 5 bases from V and 6 bases from J, with 11 bases in between. The V gene's germline CDR1 is LNHNV and CDR2 YYDKDF (reference sequence). Here the CDR3 DNA reads TGTGCCACCAGCGGGGGCCGGGGCGAGCAGTACTTC. Its protein product is CATSGGRGEQYF. Full variable domain (outside the CDR3, taken from reference TRBV15 and TRBJ2-7): DAMVIQNPRYQVTQFGKPVTLSCSQTLNHNVMYWYQQKSSQAPKLLFHYYDKDFNNEADTPDNFQSRRPNTSFCFLDIRSPGLGDTAMYLCATSGGRGEQYFGPGTRLTVT.

V is TRBV11-2 and J is TRBJ1-2, with unresolved D. This CDR3 has 13 amino acids. V lost 4 bases and J 4 bases, leaving 10 bases between the germline ends. Per germline, CDR1 SGHAT and CDR2 FQNNGV. CDR3 protein: CASSSELPYGYTF. In DNA, the CDR3 is TGTGCCAGCAGCTCGGAGTTGCCCTATGGCTACACCTTC.